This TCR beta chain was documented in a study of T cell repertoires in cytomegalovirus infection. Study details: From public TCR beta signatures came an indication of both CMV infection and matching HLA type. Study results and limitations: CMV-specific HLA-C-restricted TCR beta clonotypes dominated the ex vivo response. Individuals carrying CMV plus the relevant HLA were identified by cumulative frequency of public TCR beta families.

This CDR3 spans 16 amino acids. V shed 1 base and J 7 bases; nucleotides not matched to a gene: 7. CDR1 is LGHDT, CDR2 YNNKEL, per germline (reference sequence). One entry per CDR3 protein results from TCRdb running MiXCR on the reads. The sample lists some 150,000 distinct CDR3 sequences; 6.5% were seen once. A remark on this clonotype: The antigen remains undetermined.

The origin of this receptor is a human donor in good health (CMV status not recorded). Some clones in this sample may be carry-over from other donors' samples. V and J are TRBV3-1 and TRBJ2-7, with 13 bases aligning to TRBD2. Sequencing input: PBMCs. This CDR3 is CASSQGTSGGAEEQYF. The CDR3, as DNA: TGTGCCAGCAGCCAAGGTACTAGCGGGGGGGCCGAAGAGCAGTACTTC.